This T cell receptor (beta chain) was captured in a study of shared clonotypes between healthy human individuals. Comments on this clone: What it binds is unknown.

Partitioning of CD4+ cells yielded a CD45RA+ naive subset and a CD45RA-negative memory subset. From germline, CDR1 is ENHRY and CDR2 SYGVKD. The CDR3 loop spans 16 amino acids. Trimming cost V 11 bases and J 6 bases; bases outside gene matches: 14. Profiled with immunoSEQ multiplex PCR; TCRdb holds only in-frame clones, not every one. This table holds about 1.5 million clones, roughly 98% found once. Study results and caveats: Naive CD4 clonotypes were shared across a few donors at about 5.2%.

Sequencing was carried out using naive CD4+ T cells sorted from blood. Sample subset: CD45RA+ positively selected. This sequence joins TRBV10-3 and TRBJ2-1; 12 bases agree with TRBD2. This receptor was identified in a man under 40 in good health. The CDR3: CAELAGGHGVGNEQFF. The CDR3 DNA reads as TGTGCCGAACTAGCGGGAGGCCACGGGGTCGGCAATGAGCAGTTCTTC.